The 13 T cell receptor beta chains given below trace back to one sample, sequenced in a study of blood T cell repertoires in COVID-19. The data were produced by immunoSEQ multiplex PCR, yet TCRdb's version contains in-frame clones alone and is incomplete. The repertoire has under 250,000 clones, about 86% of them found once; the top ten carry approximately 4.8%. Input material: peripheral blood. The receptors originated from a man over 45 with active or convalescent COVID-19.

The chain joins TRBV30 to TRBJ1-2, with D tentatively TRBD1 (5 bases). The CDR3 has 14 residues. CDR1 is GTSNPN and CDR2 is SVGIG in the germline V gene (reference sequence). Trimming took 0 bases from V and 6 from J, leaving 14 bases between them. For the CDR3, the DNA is TGTGCCTGGAGTGTAGATTGGCAGGGAAATGGCTACACCTTC. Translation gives CAWSVDWQGNGYTF. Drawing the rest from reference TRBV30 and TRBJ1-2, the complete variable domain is SQTIHQWPATLVQPVGSPLSLECTVEGTSNPNLYWYRQAAGRGLQLLFYSVGIGQISSEVPQNLSASRPQDRQFILSSKKLLLSDSGFYLCAWSVDWQGNGYTFGSGTRLTVV.

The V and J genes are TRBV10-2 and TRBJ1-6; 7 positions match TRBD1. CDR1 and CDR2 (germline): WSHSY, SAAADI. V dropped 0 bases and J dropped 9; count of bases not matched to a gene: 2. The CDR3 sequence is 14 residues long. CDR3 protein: CASSESGGSSPLHF. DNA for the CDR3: TGCGCCAGCAGTGAGTCAGGGGGCAGTTCACCCCTCCACTTT.

The CDR3 nucleotides are TGTGCCAGCAGTGAAAGGGTCGCGGGACAGGGGAGGGACACTGAAGCTTTCTTT. Protein product: CASSERVAGQGRDTEAFF. This rearrangement joins TRBV6-1 to TRBJ1-1; 10 positions match TRBD1. The germline V gene encodes CDR1 MNHNS and CDR2 SASEGT. The V gene end was trimmed by 2 bases and the J gene end by 3 bases; junction bases not matched to a gene: 12. This CDR3 is built from 18 residues.

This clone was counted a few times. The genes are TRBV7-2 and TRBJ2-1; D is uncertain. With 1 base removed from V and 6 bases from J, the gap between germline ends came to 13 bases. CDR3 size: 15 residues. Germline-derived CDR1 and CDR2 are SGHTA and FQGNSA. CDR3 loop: CASSLEARLGNEQFF. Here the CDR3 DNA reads TGTGCCAGCAGCTTAGAGGCTAGGCTAGGCAATGAGCAGTTCTTC. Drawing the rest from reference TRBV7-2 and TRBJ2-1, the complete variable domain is GAGVSQSPSNKVTEKGKDVELRCDPISGHTALYWYRQSLGQGLEFLIYFQGNSAPDKSGLPSDRFSAERTGGSVSTLTIQRTQQEDSAVYLCASSLEARLGNEQFFGPGTRLTVL.

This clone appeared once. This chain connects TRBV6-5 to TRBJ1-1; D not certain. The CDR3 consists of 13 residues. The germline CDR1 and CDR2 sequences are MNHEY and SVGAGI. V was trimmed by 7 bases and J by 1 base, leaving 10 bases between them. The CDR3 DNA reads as TGTGCCAGCACTAAGAACAGGAACACTGAAGCTTTCTTT. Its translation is CASTKNRNTEAFF.

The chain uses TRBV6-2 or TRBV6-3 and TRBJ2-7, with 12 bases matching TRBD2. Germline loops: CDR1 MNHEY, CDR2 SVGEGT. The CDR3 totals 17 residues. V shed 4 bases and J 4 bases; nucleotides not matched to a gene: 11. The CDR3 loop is CASSSTPTSGGPYEQYF. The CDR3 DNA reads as TGTGCCAGCAGTTCAACCCCCACTAGCGGGGGGCCTTACGAGCAGTACTTC.

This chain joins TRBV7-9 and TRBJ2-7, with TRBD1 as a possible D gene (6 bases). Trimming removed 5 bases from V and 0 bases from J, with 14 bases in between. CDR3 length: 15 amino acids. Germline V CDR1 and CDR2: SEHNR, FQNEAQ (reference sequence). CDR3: CASSGRRGSSYEQYF. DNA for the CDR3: TGTGCCAGCAGCGGCCGAAGGGGGAGCTCCTACGAGCAGTACTTC.

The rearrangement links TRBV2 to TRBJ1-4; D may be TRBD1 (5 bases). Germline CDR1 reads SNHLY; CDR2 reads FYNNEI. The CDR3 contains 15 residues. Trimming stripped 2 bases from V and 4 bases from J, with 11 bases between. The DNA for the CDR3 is TGTGCCAGCAGTGAAATGGGGCAGAGTAATGAAAAACTGTTTTTT. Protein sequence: CASSEMGQSNEKLFF.

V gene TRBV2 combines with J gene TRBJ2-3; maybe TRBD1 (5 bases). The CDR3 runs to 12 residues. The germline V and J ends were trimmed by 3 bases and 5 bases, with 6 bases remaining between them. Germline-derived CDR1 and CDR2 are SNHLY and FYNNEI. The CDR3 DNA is TGTGCCAGCAGTGACAGGGTAGATACGCAGTATTTT. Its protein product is CASSDRVDTQYF.

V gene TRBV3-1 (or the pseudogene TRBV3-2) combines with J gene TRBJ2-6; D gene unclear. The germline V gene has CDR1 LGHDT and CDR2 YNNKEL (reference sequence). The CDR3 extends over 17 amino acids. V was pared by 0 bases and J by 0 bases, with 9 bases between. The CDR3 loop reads CASSQEALHSGANVLTF. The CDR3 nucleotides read TGTGCCAGCAGCCAAGAAGCCCTCCACTCTGGGGCCAACGTCCTGACTTTC.

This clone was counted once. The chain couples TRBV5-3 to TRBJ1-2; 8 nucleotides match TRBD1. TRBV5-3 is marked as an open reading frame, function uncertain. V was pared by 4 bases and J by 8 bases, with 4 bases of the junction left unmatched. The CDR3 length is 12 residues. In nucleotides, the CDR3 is TGTGCCAGAAGCCGGACAGGGTCCGGCTACACCTTC. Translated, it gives CARSRTGSGYTF.

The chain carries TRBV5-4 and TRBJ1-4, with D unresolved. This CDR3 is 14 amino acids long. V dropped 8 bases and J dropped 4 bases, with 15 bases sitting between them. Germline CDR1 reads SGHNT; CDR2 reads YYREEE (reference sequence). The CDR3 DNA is TGTGCCAGTGGCGCGGGCCCCTATAATGAAAAACTGTTTTTT. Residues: CASGAGPYNEKLFF.

As DNA, the CDR3 is TGTGCCAGCAGTTACGGGATAGCGGGGACGTACGAGCAGTACTTC. Its translation is CASSYGIAGTYEQYF. The J gene is TRBJ2-7, the V gene TRBV6-2 or TRBV6-3, with TRBD2 matching over 8 bases. With 2 bases clipped from V and 4 bases from J, the junction kept 7 bases outside the gene matches. The germline gives CDR1 MNHEY, CDR2 SVGEGT. The CDR3 extends over 15 amino acids.